The rows below give T cell receptor beta chains drawn from one sample of a study of shared clonotypes between healthy human individuals. Only in-frame clones appear in the TCRdb table, and some are missing; sequencing was by immunoSEQ multiplex PCR. The sample has approximately 1,000,000 clones; 70% to 85% are singletons. Sequencing used memory CD4+ T cells from PBMCs. The receptors stem from a man younger than 30 in good health. Some clones in this sample may be carry-over from other donors' samples. Each CDR3 is given with its conserved first and last residue. D genes are given only for firm matches. For some rows the clone size is stated as once, few or many, or as a class when expanded; others skip it.

J	V	D	size	DNA	CDR3
TRBJ2-2	TRBV23-1	-	few	TGCGCCAGCAGTCAATCATGGGGACCCTACACCGGGGAGCTGTTTTTT	CASSQSWGPYTGELFF
TRBJ1-3	TRBV29-1	-	-	TGCAGCGTTGATCCGTCTGGGGCTGGAAACACCATATATTTT	CSVDPSGAGNTIYF
TRBJ2-3	TRBV2	-	-	TGTGCCAGCATTGCAGACACAGATACGCAGTATTTT	CASIADTDTQYF
TRBJ1-3	TRBV28	-	-	TGTGCCAGCAGCCCGGGGCACTCTGGAAACACCATATATTTT	CASSPGHSGNTIYF
TRBJ2-7	TRBV5-5	TRBD2	-	TGTGCCAGCAGCAGACAGCGGGAGCGGTACGAGCAGTACTTC	CASSRQRERYEQYF
TRBJ1-5	TRBV27	-	once	TGTGCCAGCAGCCTACACAGATATCAGCCCCAGCATTTT	CASSLHRYQPQHF
TRBJ1-3	TRBV28	-	-	TGTGCCAGCAGTTTTTTGGGGACCGCTGGAAACACCATATATTTT	CASSFLGTAGNTIYF
TRBJ2-6	TRBV25-1	-	-	TGTGCCAGCAGTCCGGTGGGGGACGGGGCCAACGTCCTGACTTTC	CASSPVGDGANVLTF
TRBJ2-7	TRBV20-1	-	-	TGCAGTGCTAGTCCCGGATACGAGCAGTACTTC	CSASPGYEQYF
TRBJ2-1	TRBV9	TRBD2	-	TGTGCCAGCAGCGTATCTAGCGGGGGCTCCTACAATGAGCAGTTCTTC	CASSVSSGGSYNEQFF
TRBJ1-5	TRBV6-6	-	-	TGTGCCAGCAGTTATGGTGAGGGCTATAGCAATCAGCCCCAGCATTTT	CASSYGEGYSNQPQHF
TRBJ2-3	TRBV29-1	TRBD2	-	TGCAGCGTTGTGCGGCGGGGGGCAGATACGCAGTATTTT	CSVVRRGADTQYF
TRBJ2-1	TRBV2	TRBD1	-	TGTGCCAGCAGTAGTATAAGGACAGGAGGAAATGAGCAGTTCTTC	CASSSIRTGGNEQFF
TRBJ2-5	TRBV30	-	-	TGTGCCTGGACAGAACAAGAGACCCAGTACTTC	CAWTEQETQYF
TRBJ1-5	TRBV28	-	-	TGTGCCAGCAGTTTTCAGGGTTATAGCAATCAGCCCCAGCATTTT	CASSFQGYSNQPQHF
TRBJ1-1	TRBV5-1	-	-	TGCGCCAGCAGCCCCTCGGGGGATGGTACTGAAGCTTTCTTT	CASSPSGDGTEAFF
TRBJ2-1	TRBV7-2	-	-	TGTGCCAGCAGCTTAGATATGGAATCCTACAATGAGCAGTTCTTC	CASSLDMESYNEQFF
TRBJ2-2	TRBV7-9	TRBD1	-	TGTGCCAGCAGCCGACAGGGCGCGAACACCGGGGAGCTGTTTTTT	CASSRQGANTGELFF
TRBJ2-3	TRBV25-1	-	-	TGTGCCAGCAGTGCCCTACGGGGAAGAAGCACAGATACGCAGTATTTT	CASSALRGRSTDTQYF
TRBJ2-6	TRBV5-4	-	-	TGTGCCAGCAGCTTGATCTGGGGGGCTGGTGGGGCCAACGTCCTGACTTTC	CASSLIWGAGGANVLTF
TRBJ2-2	TRBV7-3	TRBD1	-	TGTGCCAGCAGCTTACTTAATCCCGTAGGGGGCGGACGTAACGGGGAGCTGTTTTTT	CASSLLNPVGGGRNGELFF
TRBJ2-4	TRBV20-1	-	few	TGCAGTGCGCGGACAAACATTCAGTACTTC	CSARTNIQYF
TRBJ2-7	TRBV6-5	-	-	TGTGCCAGCAGTTACAAGGCTGCCTCCTACGAGCAGTACTTC	CASSYKAASYEQYF
TRBJ1-5	TRBV6-6	-	-	TGTGCCAGCAGTTACTACAGGGTTGACAATCAGCCCCAGCATTTT	CASSYYRVDNQPQHF
TRBJ1-2	TRBV6-6	-	-	TGTGCCAGCAGTACCTATGGCTACACCTTC	CASSTYGYTF
TRBJ1-1	TRBV27	-	many	TGTGCCAGCAGTTTAGTAGCGGGGACTGAAGCTTTCTTT	CASSLVAGTEAFF
TRBJ1-1	TRBV29-1	-	-	TGCAGCGTGGAACCGGGGGGTTACACTGAAGCTTTCTTT	CSVEPGGYTEAFF
TRBJ2-7	TRBV28	-	-	TGTGCCAGCAGCCTGGACCGCCCCGAGCAGTACTTC	CASSLDRPEQYF
TRBJ2-5	TRBV27	-	-	TGTGCCAGCAGTTTATCCCGACTAGTGCGGGAGACCCAGTACTTC	CASSLSRLVRETQYF
TRBJ1-5	TRBV5-4	TRBD1	-	TGTGCCAGCATCCCCGCCAGGGACAGGGATCTTTATAGCAATCAGCCCCAGCATTTT	CASIPARDRDLYSNQPQHF
TRBJ1-5	TRBV28	-	-	TGTGCCAGCAGTTTAAGGTCACATCAGCCCCAGCATTTT	CASSLRSHQPQHF
TRBJ2-7	TRBV7-3	-	-	TGTGCCAGCAGCTTAATGGCAGGCCCTTCGGAGCAGTACTTC	CASSLMAGPSEQYF